This T cell receptor beta chain was identified during a study of T cells in Graves' hyperthyroidism and ophthalmopathy. CDR3 length: 15 amino acids. CDR1 SGHTA and CDR2 FQGNSA come from the germline V gene. The V end was cut by 1 base, the J end by 2 bases, with 12 bases between. The CDR3 regions of TCR beta were amplified from RNA transcripts. RT-PCR in the first round (using the HTBI primer set) targeted the TCR CDR3. TCRdb passed the multiplex PCR reads through MiXCR, listing each CDR3 protein once. The sample gives fewer than 700,000 distinct CDR3 sequences, 15% to 20% of which show up once; 17% is in the top ten. This clonotype was detected ten times or more.

The clonotype comes from a woman younger than 35 with Graves' ophthalmopathy. The sample taken for sequencing was blood. This chain connects TRBV7-2 to TRBJ2-7, with a weak D call TRBD1 (5 bases). CDR3 nucleotides: TGTGCCAGCAGCTTAGAAGGGGTAACCCCCTACGAGCAGTACTTC. Encoded protein: CASSLEGVTPYEQYF.